Listed here are 12 T cell receptor beta chains from one sample, sequenced in a study of memory CD4+ T cells and cytomegalovirus serostatus. Single viable CD3+CD4+CD8-CD45RO+ cells were sorted as the memory CD4+ T cells. Produced via immunoSEQ multiplex PCR; TCRdb's table is partial and in-frame only. The sample consists of 25,000 to 30,000 clones, roughly 76% of them appearing once. The sequenced material came from memory CD4+ T cells from blood. The receptors originated from an adult in good health and CMV-seronegative.

V is TRBV9 and J is TRBJ1-1; maybe TRBD1 (5 bases). The CDR3 contains 14 residues. Germline values: CDR1 SGDLS, CDR2 YYNGEE. Deletions cut 0 bases from V and 7 bases from J, with 13 bases between. CDR3 in amino acids: CASSVASGGSEAFF. The CDR3 nucleotides read TGTGCCAGCAGCGTAGCTAGTGGGGGTAGTGAAGCTTTCTTT.

The V gene is TRBV2, the J gene TRBJ2-4; 11 bases match TRBD1. The CDR3 consists of 14 residues. CDR1 and CDR2 from the germline V gene are SNHLY and FYNNEI. Unmatched junction bases numbered 10, after V lost 6 bases and J lost 12 bases. DNA for the CDR3: TGTGCCAGCAGAACCGGGACAGGGGGGGGGCGTCAGTACTTC. This encodes CASRTGTGGGRQYF.

This rearrangement joins TRBV11-2 to TRBJ2-1; maybe TRBD1 (6 bases). Looked up from germline, CDR1 is SGHAT and CDR2 is FQNNGV. The CDR3 contains 13 residues. V dropped 2 bases and J dropped 8 bases, with 10 bases sitting between them. The CDR3 bases are TGTGCCAGCAGCTTAAACAGGGTCCATGAGCAGTTCTTC. The encoded protein is CASSLNRVHEQFF.

In this sample, this clone turned up a few times. J is TRBJ1-2 and V is TRBV7-2; 9 bases line up with TRBD1. The J segment lost 7 bases and the V segment lost 1 base, leaving 7 bases of the junction unmatched. The CDR3 is 15 amino acids. The germline CDR1 and CDR2 sequences are SGHTA and FQGNSA. CDR3 sequence (DNA): TGTGCCAGCAGCTTAGGGGACAGGGATTCGGCTGGCTACACCTTC. The encoded protein is CASSLGDRDSAGYTF.

This clone has just one count. The V gene is TRBV10-3, the J gene TRBJ2-7, with no clear D. Trimming shortened V by 2 bases and J by 2 bases, and 7 bases separated the two germline ends. CDR1 and CDR2 (germline): ENHRY, SYGVKD. The CDR3 totals 13 residues. In nucleotides, the CDR3 is TGTGCCATCAGTGAGGGAAAAACCTACGAGCAGTACTTC. It is translated as CAISEGKTYEQYF.

Only a few counts were recorded for this clone. The chain employs TRBV19 and TRBJ2-7; D is possibly TRBD2 (6 bases). The germline V gene has CDR1 LNHDA and CDR2 SQIVND (reference sequence). V lost 3 bases to trimming and J lost 2 bases, with 14 bases between them. CDR3 length equals 15 residues. CDR3 loop: CASSIGGKMAYEQYF. For the CDR3, the DNA is TGTGCCAGTAGTATCGGGGGAAAAATGGCCTACGAGCAGTACTTC.

This clone was seen a single time. The rearrangement uses TRBV2 and TRBJ1-6; D not resolved. Trimming shortened V by 6 bases and J by 7 bases, and 10 bases separated the two germline ends. The CDR3 contains 13 residues. Germline V CDR1 and CDR2: SNHLY, FYNNEI. The CDR3 reads CASRTTGNSPLHF. In nucleotides, the CDR3 is TGTGCCAGCAGAACGACGGGGAATTCACCCCTCCACTTT.

This chain connects TRBV29-1 to TRBJ2-3, with 7 bases lining up with TRBD2. This CDR3 region has 13 residues. Germline assignment: CDR1 SQVTM and CDR2 ANQGSEA. The CDR3 protein is CSSLRGVGDTQYF. The CDR3, as DNA: TGCAGTTCTCTTCGGGGGGTTGGAGATACGCAGTATTTT.

This chain connects TRBV30 to TRBJ1-1, with 8 nucleotides matching TRBD1. This CDR3 is built from 12 residues. Trimming cost V 5 bases and J 3 bases; bases outside gene matches: 2. From germline, CDR1 is GTSNPN and CDR2 SVGIG (reference sequence). CDR3: CAWAQGDTEAFF. CDR3 bases: TGTGCCTGGGCACAGGGGGACACTGAAGCTTTCTTT.

The chain recombines TRBV28 with TRBJ1-2, with D possibly being TRBD1 (5 bases). Trimming removed 11 bases at V and 8 bases at J, with 18 bases between. Germline lookup yields CDR1 MDHEN and CDR2 SYDVKM. The CDR3 extends over 12 amino acids. The CDR3 DNA follows: TGTGCCGCAGGGACGGGCGTAAGAGGCTACACCTTC. Translated, it gives CAAGTGVRGYTF.

This rearrangement joins TRBV5-1 to TRBJ2-2; 8 bases are shared with TRBD2. Unmatched junction bases numbered 6, after V lost 7 bases and J lost 1 base. The CDR3 totals 15 residues. Per the germline V gene, CDR1 is SGHRS and CDR2 is YFSETQ. CDR3 coding DNA: TGCGCCAGCCGGGGGGGGAAGCTGAACACCGGGGAGCTGTTTTTT. This sequence encodes CASRGGKLNTGELFF.

The chain recombines TRBV12-5 with TRBJ1-5; D unresolved. Deletions cut 0 bases from V and 3 bases from J, with 12 bases between. The CDR3 runs 16 residues. Germline values: CDR1 LGHNT, CDR2 FRNRAP. In nucleotides, the CDR3 is TGTGCTAGTGGTTTGGTAGTGGGCAGCCTCAATCAGCCCCAGCATTTT. It translates to CASGLVVGSLNQPQHF.